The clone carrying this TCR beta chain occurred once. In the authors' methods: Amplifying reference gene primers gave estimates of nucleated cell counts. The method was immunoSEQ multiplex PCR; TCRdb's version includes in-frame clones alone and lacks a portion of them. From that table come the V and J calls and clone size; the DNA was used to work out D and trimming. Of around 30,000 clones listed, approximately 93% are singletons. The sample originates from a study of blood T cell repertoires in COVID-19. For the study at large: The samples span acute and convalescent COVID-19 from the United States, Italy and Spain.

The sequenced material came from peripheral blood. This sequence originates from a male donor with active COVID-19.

CDR3 nucleotides: TGTGCCAGCAGCAAGCCCGACACAGATACGCAGTATTTT. Translation gives CASSKPDTDTQYF. This rearrangement joins TRBV7-3 to TRBJ2-3; D is ambiguous. Trimming left V 5 bases short and J 2 bases short, with 8 bases between. The CDR3 spans 13 residues. The germline gives CDR1 SGHTA, CDR2 FQGTGA.